Following are 9 T cell receptor beta chains from one sample sequenced in a study of immune evolution from preneoplasia to lung adenocarcinoma. Clones were read by immunoSEQ multiplex PCR, and TCRdb kept only the in-frame ones, dropping some. There are under 7,500 clones in the sample; roughly 78% occur only once, and approximately 10% lies in the top ten. The material sequenced was FFPE minimally invasive lung adenocarcinoma tissue. Receptor source: a person aged 55 to 79 with lung adenocarcinoma.

This chain uses TRBV18 with TRBJ1-3; a possible D gene is TRBD1 (6 bases). Trimming left V 2 bases short and J 3 bases short, with 11 bases between. Germline CDR1 KGHSH, CDR2 LQKENI. This CDR3 has 15 amino acids. The CDR3: CASSPKAGDGNTIYF. Here the CDR3 DNA reads TGTGCCAGCTCACCAAAGGCAGGGGATGGAAACACCATATATTTT.

The chain is built from TRBV19 and TRBJ2-7; D uncertain. CDR3 length: 14 amino acids. Between the trimmed V and J ends, which lost 8 bases and 2 bases, there was a span of 16 bases. In germline, CDR1 is LNHDA, CDR2 SQIVND (reference sequence). CDR3 in amino acids: CASARTVPTYEQYF. CDR3 nucleotide sequence: TGTGCCAGTGCCCGGACCGTACCAACCTACGAGCAGTACTTC.

The chain joins TRBV7-2 to TRBJ2-7; 8 bases agree with TRBD1. The junction had 5 bases not matched to a gene; V was cut back by 6 bases and J by 1 base. Germline V gives CDR1 SGHTA, CDR2 FQGNSA. The CDR3 is made up of 14 amino acids. CDR3 DNA: TGTGCCAGCAGGCGGGACAGGTCGTCCTACGAGCAGTACTTC. This translates into CASRRDRSSYEQYF.

The chain is built from TRBV27 and TRBJ2-1; 10 nucleotides line up with TRBD2. J gave up 6 bases and V 4 bases, and 0 bases lay outside the gene matches. CDR3 length equals 13 residues. Germline lookup yields CDR1 MNHEY and CDR2 SMNVEV (reference sequence). The CDR3 sequence is CASSWTSGNEQFF. Here the CDR3 DNA reads TGTGCCAGCAGTTGGACTAGCGGCAATGAGCAGTTCTTC.

The rearrangement links TRBV5-5 to TRBJ2-5; D gene unclear. Germline V lookup: CDR1 SGHKS, CDR2 YYEKEE (reference sequence). The CDR3 consists of 14 residues. V was cut by 4 bases and J by 2 bases, with 12 bases left in between. The CDR3 nucleotides are TGTGCCAGCAGCCTCCAAGGGTCACAAGAGACCCAGTACTTC. Protein sequence: CASSLQGSQETQYF.

This clone was observed once. The chain uses TRBV19 and TRBJ2-1; 10 bases line up with TRBD1. Trimming cost V 6 bases and J 7 bases; bases outside gene matches: 9. CDR1 and CDR2 from the germline V gene are LNHDA and SQIVND (reference sequence). CDR3 length: 15 residues. CDR3 sequence reads: CASSPGTGVINEQFF. CDR3 nucleotide sequence: TGTGCCAGTAGCCCCGGGACAGGGGTGATTAATGAGCAGTTCTTC.

The chain links TRBV6-5 to TRBJ1-3, with 7 positions matching TRBD1. There are 16 residues in the CDR3. Germline V lookup: CDR1 MNHEY, CDR2 SVGAGI. Unmatched junction bases numbered 6, after V lost 0 bases and J lost 4 bases. The CDR3 spells CASSYSTTGYGNTIYF. CDR3 DNA: TGTGCCAGCAGTTACTCGACGACAGGGTACGGAAACACCATATATTTT.

A few counts support this clone. The V gene is TRBV30, the J gene TRBJ1-5; no firm D call. This CDR3 is 13 amino acids long. V lost 0 bases to trimming and J lost 6 bases, with 9 bases between them. CDR1 and CDR2 from the germline V gene are GTSNPN and SVGIG (reference sequence). DNA for the CDR3: TGTGCCTGGAGTGTACAGTCGGGTCAGCCCCAGCATTTT. It is translated as CAWSVQSGQPQHF.

The chain employs TRBV7-3 and TRBJ2-2; D is ambiguous. The CDR3 totals 14 residues. Germline V lookup: CDR1 SGHTA, CDR2 FQGTGA. V was cut by 6 bases and J by 3 bases, with 11 bases left in between. The CDR3 here is CASSLGLDTGELFF. DNA for the CDR3: TGTGCCAGCAGTCTAGGGCTAGACACCGGGGAGCTGTTTTTT.